The source of this TCR beta chain is a study of T cell repertoires in cytomegalovirus infection. On the study more broadly: Public TCR beta signature analysis indicated the presence of both CMV infection and matching HLA type.

Study results and caveats: Cumulative frequency (of public TCR beta family members) identified carriers of CMV plus the relevant HLA. Predominance within the ex vivo response was attributable to HLA-C-restricted CMV-specific TCR beta clonotypes.

In regard to this clonotype: The antigen remains undetermined.

Germline assignment: CDR1 SGHAT and CDR2 FQNNGV. CDR3 length: 13 residues. Trimming cost V 6 bases and J 7 bases; bases outside gene matches: 5. TCRdb called the reads again in MiXCR, with one record for every CDR3 protein. The sample has about 310,000 distinct CDR3 sequences, roughly a sixth seen once. The TCR sequence derives from a human donor in good health (CMV status not recorded). Some clones in this sample may be carry-over from other donors' samples. The chain joins TRBV11-2 to TRBJ2-1; TRBD1 matches at 8 bases. Sequencing input: PBMCs. The CDR3 DNA is TGTGCCAGCAGATCAGGGGGCTGGAATGAGCAGTTCTTC. Amino acids: CASRSGGWNEQFF.